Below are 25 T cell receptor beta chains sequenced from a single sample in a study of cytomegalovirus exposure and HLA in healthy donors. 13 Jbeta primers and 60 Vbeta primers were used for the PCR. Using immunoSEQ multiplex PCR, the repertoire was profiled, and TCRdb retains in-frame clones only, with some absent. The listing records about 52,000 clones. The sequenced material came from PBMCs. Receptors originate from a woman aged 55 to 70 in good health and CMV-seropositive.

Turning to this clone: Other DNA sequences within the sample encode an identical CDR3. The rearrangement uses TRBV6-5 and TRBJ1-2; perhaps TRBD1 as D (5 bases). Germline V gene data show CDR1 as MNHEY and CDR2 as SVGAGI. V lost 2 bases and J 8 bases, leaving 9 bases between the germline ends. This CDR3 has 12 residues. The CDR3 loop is CASSYVGGGYTF. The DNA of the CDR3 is TGTGCCAGCAGTTACGTGGGGGGGGGCTACACCTTC.

CDR3 sequence reads: CASSETGGSPEAFF. For the CDR3, the DNA is TGTGCCAGTAGCGAAACAGGGGGATCGCCTGAAGCTTTCTTT. This chain connects TRBV19 to TRBJ1-1; 8 nucleotides align to TRBD1. CDR3 length: 14 amino acids. V lost 6 bases and J lost 6; bases outside the gene matches: 9. Germline CDR1 LNHDA, CDR2 SQIVND (reference sequence).

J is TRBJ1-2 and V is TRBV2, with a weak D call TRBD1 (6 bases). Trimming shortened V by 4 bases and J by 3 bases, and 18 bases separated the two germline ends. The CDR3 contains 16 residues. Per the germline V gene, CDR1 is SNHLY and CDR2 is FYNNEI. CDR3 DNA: TGTGCCAGCAGTGTGGCCCTCGTCGACAGGCACTATGGCTACACCTTC. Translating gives CASSVALVDRHYGYTF.

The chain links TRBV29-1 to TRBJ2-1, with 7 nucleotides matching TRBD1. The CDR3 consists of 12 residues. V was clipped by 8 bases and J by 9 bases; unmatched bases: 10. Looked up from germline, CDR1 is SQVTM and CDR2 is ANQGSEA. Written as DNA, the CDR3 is TGCAGCCTCCGGGACAGCCACATTGAGCAGTTCTTC. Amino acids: CSLRDSHIEQFF.

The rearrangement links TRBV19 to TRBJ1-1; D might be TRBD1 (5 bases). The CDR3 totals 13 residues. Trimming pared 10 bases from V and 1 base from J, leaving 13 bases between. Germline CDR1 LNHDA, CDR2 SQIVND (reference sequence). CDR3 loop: CATIPDRNTEAFF. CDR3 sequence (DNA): TGTGCCACCATCCCTGACAGGAACACTGAAGCTTTCTTT.

CDR3 bases: TGTGCCAGCGCACTCCTCCAGGGGGCGTATGTTGAAAAACTGTTTTTT. It codes for CASALLQGAYVEKLFF. The chain links TRBV18 to TRBJ1-4; 8 bases are shared with TRBD1. Per the germline V gene, CDR1 is KGHSH and CDR2 is LQKENI. The CDR3 extends over 16 amino acids. Trimming cost V 8 bases and J 7 bases; bases outside gene matches: 15. The complete variable domain, with remaining parts taken from reference TRBV18 and TRBJ1-4, reads NAGVMQNPRHLVRRRGQEARLRCSPMKGHSHVYWYRQLPEEGLKFMVYLQKENIIDESGMPKERFSAEFPKEGPSILRIQQVVRGDSAAYFCASALLQGAYVEKLFFGSGTQLSVL.

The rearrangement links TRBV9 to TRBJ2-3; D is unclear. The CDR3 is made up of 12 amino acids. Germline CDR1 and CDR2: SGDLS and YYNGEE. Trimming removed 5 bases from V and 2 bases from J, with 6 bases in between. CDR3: CASRQFTDTQYF. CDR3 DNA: TGTGCCAGCAGACAGTTCACAGATACGCAGTATTTT.

The CDR3 bases are TGTGCCAGCAGTTTCGGACAGGGTGTTAATCAGCCCCAGCATTTT. Translated: CASSFGQGVNQPQHF. The chain has TRBV28 and TRBJ1-5, with 8 bases that match TRBD1. Germline trimming cut 3 bases from V and 4 bases from J; bases unmatched to any gene: 5. The CDR3 totals 15 residues. Germline CDR1 is MDHEN and CDR2 is SYDVKM.

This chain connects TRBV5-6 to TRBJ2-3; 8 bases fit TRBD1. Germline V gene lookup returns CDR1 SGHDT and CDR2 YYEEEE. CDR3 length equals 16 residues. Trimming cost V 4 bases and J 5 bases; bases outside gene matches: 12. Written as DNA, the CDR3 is TGTGCCAGCAGCAGGCTATCTGGACAGGGAAAAGATACGCAGTATTTT. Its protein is CASSRLSGQGKDTQYF.

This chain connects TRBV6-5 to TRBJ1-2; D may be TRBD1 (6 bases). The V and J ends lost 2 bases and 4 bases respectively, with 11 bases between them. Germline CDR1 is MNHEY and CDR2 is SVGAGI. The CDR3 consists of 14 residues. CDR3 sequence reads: CASSYGTGSYGYTF. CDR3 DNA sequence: TGTGCCAGCAGTTACGGAACAGGGAGCTATGGCTACACCTTC.

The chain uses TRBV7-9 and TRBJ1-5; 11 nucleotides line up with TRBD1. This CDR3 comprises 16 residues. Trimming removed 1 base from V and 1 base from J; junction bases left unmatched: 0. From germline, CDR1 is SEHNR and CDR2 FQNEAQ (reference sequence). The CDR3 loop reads CASSLGTGGSNQPQHF. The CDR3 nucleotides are TGTGCCAGCAGCTTAGGGACAGGGGGCAGCAATCAGCCCCAGCATTTT.

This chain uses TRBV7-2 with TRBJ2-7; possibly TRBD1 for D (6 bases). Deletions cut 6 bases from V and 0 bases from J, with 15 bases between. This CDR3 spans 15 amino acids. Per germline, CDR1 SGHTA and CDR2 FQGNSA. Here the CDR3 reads CASSQGSGASYEQYF. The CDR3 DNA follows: TGTGCCAGCAGTCAGGGGAGTGGGGCCTCCTACGAGCAGTACTTC.

The DNA for the CDR3 is TGTGCCAGCAGCTACGGACAGGGGGCGACTAATGAAAAACTGTTTTTT. Amino acid sequence: CASSYGQGATNEKLFF. This chain connects TRBV11-2 to TRBJ1-4; 11 positions match TRBD1. Germline CDR1 SGHAT, CDR2 FQNNGV. V was pared by 4 bases and J by 2 bases, with 3 bases of the junction left unmatched. This CDR3 is built from 16 residues.

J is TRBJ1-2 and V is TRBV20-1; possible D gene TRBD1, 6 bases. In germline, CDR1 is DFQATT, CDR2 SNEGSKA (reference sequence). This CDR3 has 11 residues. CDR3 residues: CSVLGTNGYTF. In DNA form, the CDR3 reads TGCAGCGTCCTCGGGACAAACGGCTACACCTTC.

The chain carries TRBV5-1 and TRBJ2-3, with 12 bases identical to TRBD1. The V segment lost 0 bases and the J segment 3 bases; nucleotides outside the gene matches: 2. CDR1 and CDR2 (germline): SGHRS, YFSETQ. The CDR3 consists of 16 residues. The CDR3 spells CASSLEGQGATDTQYF. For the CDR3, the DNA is TGCGCCAGCAGCTTGGAGGGACAGGGGGCGACAGATACGCAGTATTTT.

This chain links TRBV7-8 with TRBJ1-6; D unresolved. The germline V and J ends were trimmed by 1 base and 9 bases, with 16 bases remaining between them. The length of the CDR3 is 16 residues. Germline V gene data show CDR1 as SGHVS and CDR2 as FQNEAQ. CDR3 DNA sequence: TGTGCCAGCAGCTTAGAGGGAGGCCGTTTGGGTTCACCCCTCCACTTT. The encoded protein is CASSLEGGRLGSPLHF.

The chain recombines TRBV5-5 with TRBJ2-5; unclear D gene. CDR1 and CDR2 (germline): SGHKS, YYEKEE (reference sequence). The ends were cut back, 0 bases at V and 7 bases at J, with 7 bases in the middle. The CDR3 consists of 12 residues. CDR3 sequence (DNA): TGTGCCAGCAGCTTGGACGTCGGGACCCAGTACTTC. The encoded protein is CASSLDVGTQYF.

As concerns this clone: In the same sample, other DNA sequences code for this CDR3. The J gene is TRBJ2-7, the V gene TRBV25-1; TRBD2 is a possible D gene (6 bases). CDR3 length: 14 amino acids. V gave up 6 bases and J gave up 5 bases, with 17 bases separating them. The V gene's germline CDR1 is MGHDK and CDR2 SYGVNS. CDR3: CASSGVHPGDEQYF. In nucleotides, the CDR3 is TGTGCCAGCAGCGGGGTCCACCCGGGGGACGAGCAGTACTTC.

The CDR3 DNA sequence: TGTGCCAGCAGCCCCGATGGGCGGGGGTTCTCCTACGAGCAGTACTTC. Amino acid sequence: CASSPDGRGFSYEQYF. This sequence joins TRBV7-2 and TRBJ2-7, with 7 bases matching TRBD2. The V segment lost 5 bases and the J segment 0 bases; nucleotides outside the gene matches: 10. Germline CDR1 and CDR2: SGHTA and FQGNSA. CDR3 length equals 16 residues.

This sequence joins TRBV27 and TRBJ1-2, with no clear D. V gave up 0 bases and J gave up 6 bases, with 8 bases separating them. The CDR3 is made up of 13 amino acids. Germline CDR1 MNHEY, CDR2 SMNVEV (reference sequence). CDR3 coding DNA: TGTGCCAGCAGTTTATCGGCCCTCCATGGCTACACCTTC. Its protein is CASSLSALHGYTF.

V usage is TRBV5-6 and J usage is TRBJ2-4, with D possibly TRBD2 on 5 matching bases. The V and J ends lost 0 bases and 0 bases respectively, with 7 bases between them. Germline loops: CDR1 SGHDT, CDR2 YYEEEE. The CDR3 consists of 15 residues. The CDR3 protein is CASSLDRGAKNIQYF. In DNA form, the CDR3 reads TGTGCCAGCAGCTTGGATCGGGGAGCCAAAAACATTCAGTACTTC.

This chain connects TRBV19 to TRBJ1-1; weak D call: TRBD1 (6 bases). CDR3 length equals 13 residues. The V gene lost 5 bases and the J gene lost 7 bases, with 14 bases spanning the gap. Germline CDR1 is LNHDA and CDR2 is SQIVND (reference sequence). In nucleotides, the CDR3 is TGTGCCAGTAGTCCCCAGGGGACGGATGAAGCTTTCTTT. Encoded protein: CASSPQGTDEAFF.

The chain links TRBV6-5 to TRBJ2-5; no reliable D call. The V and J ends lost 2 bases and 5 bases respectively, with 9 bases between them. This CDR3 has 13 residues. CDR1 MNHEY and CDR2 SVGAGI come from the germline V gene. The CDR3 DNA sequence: TGTGCCAGCAGTTACGGAGTGTGGGAGACCCAGTACTTC. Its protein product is CASSYGVWETQYF.

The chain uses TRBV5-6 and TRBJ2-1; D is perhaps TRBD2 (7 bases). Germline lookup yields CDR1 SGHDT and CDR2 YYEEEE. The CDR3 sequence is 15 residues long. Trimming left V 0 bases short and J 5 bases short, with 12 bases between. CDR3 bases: TGTGCCAGCAGCTTGGCGGGGGGCCCCGACAATGAGCAGTTCTTC. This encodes CASSLAGGPDNEQFF.

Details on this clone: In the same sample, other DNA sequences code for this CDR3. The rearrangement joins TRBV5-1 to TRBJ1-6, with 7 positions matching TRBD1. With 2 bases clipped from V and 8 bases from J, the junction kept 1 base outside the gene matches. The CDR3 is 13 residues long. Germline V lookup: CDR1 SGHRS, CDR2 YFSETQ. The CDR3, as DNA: TGCGCCAGCAGCTTTGGACAGGATTCACCCCTCCACTTT. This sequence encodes CASSFGQDSPLHF.